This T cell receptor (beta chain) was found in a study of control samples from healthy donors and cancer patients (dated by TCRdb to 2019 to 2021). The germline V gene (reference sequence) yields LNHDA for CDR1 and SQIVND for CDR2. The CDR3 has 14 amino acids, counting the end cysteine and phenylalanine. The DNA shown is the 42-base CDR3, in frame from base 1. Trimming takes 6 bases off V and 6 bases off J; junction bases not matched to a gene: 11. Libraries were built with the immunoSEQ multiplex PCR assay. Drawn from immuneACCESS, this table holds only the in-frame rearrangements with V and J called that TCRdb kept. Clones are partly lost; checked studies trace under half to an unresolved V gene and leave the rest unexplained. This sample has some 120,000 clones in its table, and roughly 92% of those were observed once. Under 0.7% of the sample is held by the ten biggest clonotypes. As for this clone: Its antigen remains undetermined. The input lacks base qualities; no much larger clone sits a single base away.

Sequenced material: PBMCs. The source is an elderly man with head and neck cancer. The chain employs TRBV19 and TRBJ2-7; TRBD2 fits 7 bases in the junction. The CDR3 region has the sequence CASSFLGGSVEQYF. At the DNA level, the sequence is TGTGCCAGTAGCTTCCTCGGGGGGAGCGTCGAGCAGTACTTC.